These T cell receptor beta chains were read from a single sample in a study of cytomegalovirus exposure and HLA in healthy donors. The data were produced by immunoSEQ multiplex PCR, yet TCRdb's version contains in-frame clones alone and is incomplete. The profile shows more than 110,000 clones, approximately 86% of them singletons. The specimen was PBMCs. These receptors all come from a woman under 30 in good health and CMV-seropositive. Both conserved end residues are part of each CDR3. A D gene is named only where the DNA matches it firmly. Some rows mark clone size as missing; the rest say once, few, many or name a class of expanded clone.

clone size	CDR3 length	D gene	V gene	J gene	CDR3 DNA	CDR3 protein
NA	13	NA	TRBV21-1	TRBJ1-1	TGTGCCAGCAGCAAGCGAACAGGGAATGAAGCTTTCTTT	CASSKRTGNEAFF
NA	15	TRBD2	TRBV28	TRBJ2-3	TGTGCCAGCCGGGGGAGCGGGGGGAACGCAGATACGCAGTATTTT	CASRGSGGNADTQYF
few	13	TRBD1	TRBV7-3	TRBJ2-5	TGTGCCAGCAGCTCCACAGGGGAAGAGACCCAGTACTTC	CASSSTGEETQYF
NA	13	NA	TRBV5-1	TRBJ1-4	TGCGCCAGCAGCTCCTTGACGGGGGAAAAACTGTTTTTT	CASSSLTGEKLFF
NA	19	TRBD2	TRBV23-1	TRBJ2-1	TGCGCCAGCAGTCAATCTGGGTTCATAGCGGGGGGCTCCTACAATGAGCAGTTCTTC	CASSQSGFIAGGSYNEQFF
NA	16	TRBD1	TRBV23-1	TRBJ2-2	TGCGCCAGCAGTCAATCTCAACAGGGGGAAGCCGGGGAGCTGTTTTTT	CASSQSQQGEAGELFF
NA	14	NA	TRBV7-2	TRBJ2-7	TGTGCCAGCAGCCAAGATAGCGGAGACTACGAGCAGTACTTC	CASSQDSGDYEQYF
NA	15	TRBD1	TRBV19	TRBJ1-1	TGTGCCAGTAGTTCCCGGGGGACAGGGGACACTGAAGCTTTCTTT	CASSSRGTGDTEAFF
once	15	TRBD1	TRBV6-5	TRBJ1-2	TGTGCCAGCAGTTACTCCCGAGAGGGGGCTCGGGGCTACACCTTC	CASSYSREGARGYTF
NA	14	NA	TRBV28	TRBJ1-2	TGTGCCAGCAGTATACAGGGCCCAAACTATGGCTACACCTTC	CASSIQGPNYGYTF
NA	14	TRBD2	TRBV29-1	TRBJ2-7	TGCAGCGCCAGACGGGGGGGGAACGCCTACGAGCAGTACTTC	CSARRGGNAYEQYF
NA	13	NA	TRBV7-8	TRBJ1-1	TGTGCCAGCAGCGTTACATGGAACACTGAAGCTTTCTTT	CASSVTWNTEAFF
NA	13	NA	TRBV19	TRBJ1-1	TGTGCCAGTGCGGGGAGGGGGAGCACTGAAGCTTTCTTT	CASAGRGSTEAFF
NA	12	TRBD1	TRBV28	TRBJ1-2	TGTGCCAGCAGTGACAGGGTTTCTGGCTACACCTTC	CASSDRVSGYTF
NA	20	TRBD1	TRBV5-1	TRBJ2-1	TGCGCCAGCAGCTCCCCTCTGATTCCGACAGGGTACGATGGTGTGGATGAGCAGTTCTTC	CASSSPLIPTGYDGVDEQFF
NA	13	TRBD2	TRBV9	TRBJ2-7	TGTGCCAGCAGCTTACTAGCGGGCTACGAGCAGTACTTC	CASSLLAGYEQYF
NA	15	TRBD1	TRBV28	TRBJ1-6	TGTGCCAGCAGCACCCCCAGGGGGCCTGATTCACCCCTCCACTTT	CASSTPRGPDSPLHF
NA	17	TRBD2	TRBV6-1	TRBJ2-3	TGTGCCAGCAGTGAAGAATATGGGCGGGGGGGCCTGGATACGCAGTATTTT	CASSEEYGRGGLDTQYF
NA	14	NA	TRBV5-1	TRBJ2-3	TGCGCCAGCAGCGAGACTAGTAGCACAGATACGCAGTATTTT	CASSETSSTDTQYF
NA	13	TRBD1	TRBV6-1	TRBJ1-3	TGTGCCAGCAGTGCAGGGGGCAGAAACACCATATATTTT	CASSAGGRNTIYF
once	13	NA	TRBV9	TRBJ1-1	TGTGCCAGCCAATCCGCGGCGAACACTGAAGCTTTCTTT	CASQSAANTEAFF
NA	16	NA	TRBV10-3	TRBJ2-3	TGTGCCATCAGTGAAAGGTTTCAGCGAAACACAGATACGCAGTATTTT	CAISERFQRNTDTQYF
NA	13	TRBD1	TRBV7-9	TRBJ1-1	TGTGCCAGCAGCTTTAGGGGGCACACTGAAGCTTTCTTT	CASSFRGHTEAFF
NA	15	NA	TRBV27	TRBJ2-7	TGTGCCAGCAGTTTAGGGGCAGGTGCCTCCTACGAGCAGTACTTC	CASSLGAGASYEQYF
NA	16	NA	TRBV6-5	TRBJ1-1	TGTGCCAGCAGTTCCGGTCTCGTATCCACGAACACTGAAGCTTTCTTT	CASSSGLVSTNTEAFF
NA	15	TRBD2	TRBV4-2	TRBJ2-1	TGTGCCAGCAGCCAGGGGGGACTAGCCTCAAATGAGCAGTTCTTC	CASSQGGLASNEQFF
NA	15	NA	TRBV5-4	TRBJ2-2	TGTGCCAGCAGCTCAGGGTTGAAGAACACCGGGGAGCTGTTTTTT	CASSSGLKNTGELFF
few	14	NA	TRBV5-4	TRBJ1-5	TGTGCCAGCAGCTTAGAGTCAGGAAATCAGCCCCAGCATTTT	CASSLESGNQPQHF